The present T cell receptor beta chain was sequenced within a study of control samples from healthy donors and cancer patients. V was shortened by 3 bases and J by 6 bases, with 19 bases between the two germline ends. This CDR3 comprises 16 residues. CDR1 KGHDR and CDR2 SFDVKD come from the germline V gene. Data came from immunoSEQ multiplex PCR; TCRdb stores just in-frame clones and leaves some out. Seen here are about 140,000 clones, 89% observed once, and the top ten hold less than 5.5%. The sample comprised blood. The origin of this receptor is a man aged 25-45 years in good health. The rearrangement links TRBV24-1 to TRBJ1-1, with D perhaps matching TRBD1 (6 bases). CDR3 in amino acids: CATSDETLTGGPEAFF. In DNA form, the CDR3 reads TGTGCCACCAGTGATGAGACGCTGACAGGCGGGCCTGAAGCTTTCTTT.